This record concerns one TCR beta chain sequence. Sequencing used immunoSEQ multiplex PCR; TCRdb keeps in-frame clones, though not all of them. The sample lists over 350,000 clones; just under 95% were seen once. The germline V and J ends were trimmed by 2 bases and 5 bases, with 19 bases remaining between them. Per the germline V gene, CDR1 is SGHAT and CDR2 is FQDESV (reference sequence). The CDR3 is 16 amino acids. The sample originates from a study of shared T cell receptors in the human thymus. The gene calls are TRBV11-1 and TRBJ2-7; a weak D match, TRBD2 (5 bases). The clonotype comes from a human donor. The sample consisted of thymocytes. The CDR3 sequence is CASSLWTLGRENEQYF. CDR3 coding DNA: TGTGCCAGCAGCTTATGGACCCTTGGGAGAGAGAACGAGCAGTACTTC.